This T cell receptor (beta chain) is drawn from a study of cytomegalovirus exposure and HLA in healthy donors. As for the study in general: HLA-typed donors contributed about 85 million unique TCRs, which were held in an early data release. Broader study findings: Some highly shared sequence variants likely arose as a pipeline artifact. A later analysis revealed that TCR association rates differed between HLA loci, peaking at DRB1 and bottoming out at HLA-C.

Primers included in the PCR were 60 Vbeta and 13 Jbeta primers. The method was immunoSEQ multiplex PCR; TCRdb's version includes in-frame clones alone and lacks a portion of them. The data hold approximately 170,000 clones, with about three quarters observed a single time. The CDR3 extends over 14 amino acids. Germline values: CDR1 MNHEY, CDR2 SMNVEV (reference sequence). V was pared by 7 bases and J by 4 bases, with 6 bases of the junction left unmatched. In its sample, this clone was seen once. The target antigen is unknown. This sequence joins TRBV27 and TRBJ1-2, with 10 bases fitting TRBD1. Sequencing was performed on PBMCs. The TCR originated in a middle-aged woman in good health and CMV-seropositive. Here the CDR3 reads CASKGTGESYGYTF. CDR3 nucleotides: TGTGCCAGCAAGGGGACAGGGGAATCCTATGGCTACACCTTC.